This T cell receptor beta chain was found in a study of blood T cell repertoires in COVID-19. Study overall: Sites across the United States, Italy and Spain contributed samples from acute and convalescent COVID-19. The cDNA or gDNA used as material had been derived from T cells, B-cell-depleted T cells, or PBMCs.

How the authors handled the data: Scientists estimated how many nucleated cells there were by amplifying reference gene primers. Produced via immunoSEQ multiplex PCR; TCRdb's table is partial and in-frame only. V and J calls and clone size are those listed in that table; D and trimming were worked out from the DNA. The sample lists about 170,000 clones; roughly 86% were seen once. V lost 5 bases, J lost 6 bases, and 16 bases lay in between. This CDR3 has 14 amino acids. Germline CDR1 is SGHVS and CDR2 is FQNEAQ. The specimen was peripheral blood. This receptor was taken from a man between 65 and 85 years old with acute or convalescent COVID-19. The chain uses TRBV7-8 and TRBJ1-2; weak D call: TRBD1 (6 bases). The CDR3 coding sequence is TGTGCCAGCAGCGTCGGGACACCCTGGGATGGCTACACCTTC. It is translated as CASSVGTPWDGYTF.